This T cell receptor beta chain comes out of a study of T cells in Graves' hyperthyroidism and ophthalmopathy. Amplified regions were TCR beta CDR3 sequences from RNA transcripts. Initially, a first-round RT-PCR of the TCR CDR3 employed the HTBI primer set. TCRdb analysed the multiplex PCR reads with MiXCR anew, one entry per CDR3 protein. The sample contains around 270,000 distinct CDR3 sequences, roughly a fifth of which appear only once. This clonotype has more than one count but fewer than ten. Its specificity is not known. Germline-derived CDR1 and CDR2 are KGHDR and SFDVKD. The junction had 9 bases not matched to a gene; V was cut back by 12 bases and J by 0 bases. CDR3 length: 15 amino acids. Study-wide results and caveats: Blood also held most thyroid clonotypes expanded beyond 0.001.

The origin of this receptor is a man between 45 and 60 years old with Graves' ophthalmopathy. The J gene is TRBJ2-2, the V gene TRBV24-1, with 7 bases identical to TRBD1. Sequenced: blood. The CDR3 loop is CASQGTATNTGELFF. The CDR3 coding sequence is TGTGCCTCTCAGGGGACAGCCACGAACACCGGGGAGCTGTTTTTT.